This TCR beta chain derives from a study of OX40 agonist ivuxolimab in advanced cancers. Looking at the study overall: The costimulatory receptor OX40 (CD134) was targeted by ivuxolimab, a fully human IgG2 agonistic monoclonal antibody. Intravenous ivuxolimab was administered to patients every 2 weeks at six dose levels: 0.01, 0.1, 0.3, 1.5, 3 and 10 mg/kg. Of the approximately 53 patients in dose escalation, about 19 had hepatocellular carcinoma, approximately 15 had melanoma, 9 had renal cell carcinoma and 9 had head and neck cancer. The dose-escalation cohort was 82.7% male with a mean age of approximately 59 years, ranging from roughly 20 to 85. Patients were allowed to have had prior anti-PD-1, anti-PD-L1 or anti-CTLA-4 therapy, and approximately 40% of the dose-escalation patients had been treated with checkpoint inhibitors. Three dose-escalation patients achieved partial responses, one with hepatocellular carcinoma and two with cutaneous melanoma. Peripheral TCRbeta sequencing aimed to test whether ivuxolimab altered TCR sequence diversity and caused clonal T-cell expansion. The paper reports the monotherapy dose-escalation portion (N ≈ 50 patients) of the phase I ivuxolimab trial. Summary of the overall study and its limitations: The antigen specificity of the peripheral T cells that underwent clonal expansion was not determined. In partial responders in the 0.1-3.0 mg/kg groups, normalized peripheral clonal expansion was found to be among the lowest, especially among CD8+ T cells. On average, CD8+ T cells showed more expanded clones than CD4+ T cells after ivuxolimab. Low levels of normalized T-cell clonal expansion were also seen in some patients who did not respond. At doses from 0.1 to 3.0 mg/kg, clonal expansion was seen in both CD4+ and CD8+ blood T cells between baseline and week 6.

To sequence the TCRbeta CDR3 region, genomic DNA was isolated from the sorted cells. TCRbeta CDR3 regions were sequenced using the immunoSEQ Assay. TCRdb provides this immuneACCESS table in a form limited to in-frame rearrangements. Some clones are lacking; in checked studies, under half of them reflect an unresolved V gene, and why the rest are absent is not known. The sample includes around 34,000 clones, with 65% to 90% observed a single time. Over 1.1% of the sample is in the top ten clones. The trial excluded patients who had a history of autoimmune disease or were on systemic immunosuppression. Peripheral blood for TCR sequencing was collected from all dose cohorts at baseline, on cycle 4 day 1, and on cycle 7 day 1. Samples were obtained from an open-label, multicenter, first-in-human phase I dose-escalation trial of ivuxolimab. The trial enrolled adults with locally advanced or metastatic head and neck squamous cell, hepatocellular, melanoma or renal cell carcinoma. Before TCR sequencing, CD4+ T cells and CD8+ T cells from peripheral blood were sorted into separate populations.

With regard to this clone: What this receptor recognizes is not known. No per-base quality is available; no much larger clone lies one base away.

The receptor was derived from an adult with an advanced solid tumor such as melanoma, head and neck, liver or kidney cancer. Material: CD4+ or CD8+ T cells sorted from blood, obtained in a trial of the OX40 agonist ivuxolimab.

Here the CDR3 is given as CASSDTGLAKNIQYF. The DNA is TGTGCCAGCAGTGACACCGGTTTAGCCAAAAACATTCAGTACTTC. The V gene is TRBV6-1 and the J gene is TRBJ2-4, with no reliable assignment of the D segment. Trimming costs V 3 bases and J 0 bases, and their ends lie 9 bases apart. The germline V gene gives CDR1 as MNHNS and CDR2 as SASEGT. Taken from cysteine to phenylalanine, the CDR3 has 15 residues. The sequence is cut down to CDR3 DNA, 45 bases in frame from base 1.